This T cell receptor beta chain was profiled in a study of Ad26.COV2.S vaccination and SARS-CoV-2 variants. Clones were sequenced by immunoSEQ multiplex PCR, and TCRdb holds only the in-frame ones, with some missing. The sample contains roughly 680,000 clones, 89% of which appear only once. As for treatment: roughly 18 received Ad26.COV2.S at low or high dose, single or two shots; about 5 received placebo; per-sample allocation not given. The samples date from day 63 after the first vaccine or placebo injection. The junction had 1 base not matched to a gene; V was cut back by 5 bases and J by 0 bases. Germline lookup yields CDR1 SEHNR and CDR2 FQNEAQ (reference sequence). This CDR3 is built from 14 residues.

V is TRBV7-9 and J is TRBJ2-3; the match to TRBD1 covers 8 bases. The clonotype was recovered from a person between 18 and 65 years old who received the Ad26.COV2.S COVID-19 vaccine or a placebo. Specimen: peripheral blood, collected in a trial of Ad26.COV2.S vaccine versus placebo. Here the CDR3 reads CASSRTGSTDTQYF. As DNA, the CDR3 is TGTGCCAGCAGCAGGACAGGGAGCACAGATACGCAGTATTTT.